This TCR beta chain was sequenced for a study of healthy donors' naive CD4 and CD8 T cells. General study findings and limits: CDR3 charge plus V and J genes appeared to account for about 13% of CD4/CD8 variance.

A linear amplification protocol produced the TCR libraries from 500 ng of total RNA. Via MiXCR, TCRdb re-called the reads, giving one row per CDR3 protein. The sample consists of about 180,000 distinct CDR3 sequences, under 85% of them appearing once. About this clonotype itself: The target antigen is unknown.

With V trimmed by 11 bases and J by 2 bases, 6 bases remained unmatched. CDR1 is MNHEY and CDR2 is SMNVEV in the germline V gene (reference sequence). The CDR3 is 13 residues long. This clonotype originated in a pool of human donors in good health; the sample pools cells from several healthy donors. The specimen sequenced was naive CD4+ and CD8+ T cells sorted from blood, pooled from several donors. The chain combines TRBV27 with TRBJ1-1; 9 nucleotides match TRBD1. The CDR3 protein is CAVRTGDNTEAFF. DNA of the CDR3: TGTGCCGTGAGGACAGGGGATAACACTGAAGCTTTCTTT.